The clone carrying this TCR beta chain was counted once. The antigen is unknown. Primers: 60 Vbeta forward and 13 Jbeta reverse. TCRdb's table, derived via immunoSEQ multiplex PCR, lists solely in-frame clones and lacks some. The sample carries 200,000 to 250,000 clones, about four fifths recorded once. The source of the sample is a study of cytomegalovirus exposure and HLA in healthy donors. Study observations and caveats: What a later analysis reportedly showed was that an Asian-associated ancestry cluster had fewer N-insertions than the roughly 670-donor mean. Among the sequence variants, a highly shared cluster was likely an artifact of sequencing.

V trimming: 5 bases; J trimming: 6 bases; junction bases outside the gene matches: 11. The CDR3 consists of 16 residues. CDR1 and CDR2 (germline): SGHVS, FQNEAQ. What was sequenced was PBMCs. The V gene is TRBV7-8, the J gene TRBJ1-2; 11 nucleotides agree with TRBD1. The TCR comes from a woman in her fifties or sixties in good health and CMV-seropositive. The CDR3 nucleotides read TGTGCCAGCAGCCTGATCCGGACAGGGGGCGCGGATGGCTACACCTTC. Protein product: CASSLIRTGGADGYTF.